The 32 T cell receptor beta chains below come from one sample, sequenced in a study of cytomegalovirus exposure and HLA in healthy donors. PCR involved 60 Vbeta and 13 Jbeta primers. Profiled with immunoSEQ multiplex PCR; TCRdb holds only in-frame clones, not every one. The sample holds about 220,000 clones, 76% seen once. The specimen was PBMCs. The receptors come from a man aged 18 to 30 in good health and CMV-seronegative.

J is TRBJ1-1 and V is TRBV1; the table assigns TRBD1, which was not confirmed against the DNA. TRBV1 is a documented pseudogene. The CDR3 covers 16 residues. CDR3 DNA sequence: TGCACCAGCAGCCAAGCACGCGGCAGGGCTAACACTGAAGCTTTCTTT. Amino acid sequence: CTSSQARGRANTEAFF.

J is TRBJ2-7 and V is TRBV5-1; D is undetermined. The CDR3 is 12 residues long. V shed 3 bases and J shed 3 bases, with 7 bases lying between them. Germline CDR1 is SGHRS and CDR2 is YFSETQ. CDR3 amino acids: CASSSSFYEQYF. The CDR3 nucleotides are TGCGCCAGCAGCTCGTCCTTCTACGAGCAGTACTTC.

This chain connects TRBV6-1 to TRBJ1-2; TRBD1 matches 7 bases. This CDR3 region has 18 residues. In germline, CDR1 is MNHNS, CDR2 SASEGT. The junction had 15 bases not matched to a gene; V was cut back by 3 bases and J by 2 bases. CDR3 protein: CASSEPNPPTGRNYGYTF. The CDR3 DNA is TGTGCCAGCAGTGAGCCAAACCCCCCGACAGGGAGGAACTATGGCTACACCTTC.

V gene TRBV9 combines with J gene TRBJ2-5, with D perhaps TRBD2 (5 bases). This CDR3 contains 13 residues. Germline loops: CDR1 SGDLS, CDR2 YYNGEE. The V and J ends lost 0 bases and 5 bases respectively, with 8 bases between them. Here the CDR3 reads CASSVGRGETQYF. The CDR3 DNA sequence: TGTGCCAGCAGCGTAGGAAGAGGGGAGACCCAGTACTTC.

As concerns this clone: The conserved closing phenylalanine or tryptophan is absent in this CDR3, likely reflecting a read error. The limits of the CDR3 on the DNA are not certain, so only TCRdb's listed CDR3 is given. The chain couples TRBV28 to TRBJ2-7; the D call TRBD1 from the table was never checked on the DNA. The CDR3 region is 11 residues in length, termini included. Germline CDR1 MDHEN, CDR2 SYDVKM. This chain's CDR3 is CASSTAGTGDL.

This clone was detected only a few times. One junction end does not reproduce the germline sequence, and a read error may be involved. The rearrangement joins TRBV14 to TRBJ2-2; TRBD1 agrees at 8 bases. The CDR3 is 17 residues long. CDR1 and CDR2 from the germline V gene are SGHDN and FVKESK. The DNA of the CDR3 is TGTGCCAGCAGACAAGAGGCCGGACAGGGCCACACCGGGGAGCTGTTTTTT. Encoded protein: CASRQEAGQGHTGELFF.

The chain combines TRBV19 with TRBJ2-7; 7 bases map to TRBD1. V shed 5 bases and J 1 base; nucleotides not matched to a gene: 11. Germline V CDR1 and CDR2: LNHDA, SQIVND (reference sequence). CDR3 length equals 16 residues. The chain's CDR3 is CASSDVSGTESYEQYF. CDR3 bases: TGTGCCAGTAGTGACGTTTCCGGGACAGAATCCTACGAGCAGTACTTC.

DNA for the CDR3: TGTGCCAGCAGCTTACAACTAGCGGGAGGTCACGGGGAGCTGTTTTTT. It specifies CASSLQLAGGHGELFF. The V call is TRBV11-2, the J call TRBJ2-2; 12 bases are shared with TRBD2. The CDR3 is 16 residues long. With 2 bases clipped from V and 7 bases from J, the junction kept 5 bases outside the gene matches. The germline gives CDR1 SGHAT, CDR2 FQNNGV. The full variable domain, rest sourced from reference TRBV11-2 and TRBJ2-2, is EAGVAQSPRYKIIEKRQSVAFWCNPISGHATLYWYQQILGQGPKLLIQFQNNGVVDDSQLPKDRFSAERLKGVDSTLKIQPAKLEDSAVYLCASSLQLAGGHGELFFGEGSRLTVL.

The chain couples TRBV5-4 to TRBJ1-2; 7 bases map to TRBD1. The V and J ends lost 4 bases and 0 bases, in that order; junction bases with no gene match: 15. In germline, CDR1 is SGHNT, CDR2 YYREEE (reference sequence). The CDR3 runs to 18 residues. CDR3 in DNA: TGTGCCAGCAGCCCGCCGGTGGGACAGCTGCCTACTAACTATGGCTACACCTTC. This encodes CASSPPVGQLPTNYGYTF.

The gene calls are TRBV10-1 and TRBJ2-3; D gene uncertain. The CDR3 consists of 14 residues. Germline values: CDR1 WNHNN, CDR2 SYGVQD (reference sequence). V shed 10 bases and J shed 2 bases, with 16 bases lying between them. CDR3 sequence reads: CATSKLTPTDTQYF. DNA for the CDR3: TGCGCCACCTCAAAACTGACACCCACAGATACGCAGTATTTT.

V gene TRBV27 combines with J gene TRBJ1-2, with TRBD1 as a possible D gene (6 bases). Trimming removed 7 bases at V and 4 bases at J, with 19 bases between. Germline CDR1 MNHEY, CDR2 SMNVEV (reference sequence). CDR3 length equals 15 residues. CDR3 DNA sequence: TGTGCCAGCACCCCAGGGCCAGGGGTGAGCTATGGCTACACCTTC. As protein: CASTPGPGVSYGYTF.

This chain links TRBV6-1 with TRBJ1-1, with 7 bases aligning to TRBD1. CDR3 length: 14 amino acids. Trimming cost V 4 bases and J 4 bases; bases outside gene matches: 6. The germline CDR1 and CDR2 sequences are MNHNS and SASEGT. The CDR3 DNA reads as TGTGCCAGCAGTGGGCAGGGGGGTGGCACTGAAGCTTTCTTT. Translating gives CASSGQGGGTEAFF.

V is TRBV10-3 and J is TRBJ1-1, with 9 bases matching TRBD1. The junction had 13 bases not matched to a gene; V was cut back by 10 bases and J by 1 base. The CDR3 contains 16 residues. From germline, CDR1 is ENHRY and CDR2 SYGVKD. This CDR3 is CATQDRGRLGNTEAFF. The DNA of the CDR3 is TGTGCCACCCAGGACAGGGGAAGGTTAGGGAACACTGAAGCTTTCTTT.

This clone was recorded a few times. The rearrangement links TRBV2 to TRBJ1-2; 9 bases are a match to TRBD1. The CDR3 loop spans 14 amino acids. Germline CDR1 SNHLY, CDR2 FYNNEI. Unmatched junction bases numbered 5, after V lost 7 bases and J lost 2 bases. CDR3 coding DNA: TGTGCCAGCACCACAGGACAGGGGAACTATGGCTACACCTTC. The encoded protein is CASTTGQGNYGYTF.

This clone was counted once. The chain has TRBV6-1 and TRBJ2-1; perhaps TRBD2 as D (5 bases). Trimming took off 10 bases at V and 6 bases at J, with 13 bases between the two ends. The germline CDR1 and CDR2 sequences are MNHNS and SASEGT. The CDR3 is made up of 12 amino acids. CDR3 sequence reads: CATALVTNEQFF. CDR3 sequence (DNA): TGTGCCACCGCACTAGTTACCAATGAGCAGTTCTTC.

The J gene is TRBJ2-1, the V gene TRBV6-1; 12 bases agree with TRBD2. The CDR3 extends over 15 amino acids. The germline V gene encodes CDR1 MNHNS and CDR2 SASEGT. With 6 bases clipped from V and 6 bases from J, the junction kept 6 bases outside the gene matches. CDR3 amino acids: CASSLAGGPGNEQFF. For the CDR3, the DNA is TGTGCCAGCAGCCTAGCGGGAGGGCCGGGCAATGAGCAGTTCTTC.

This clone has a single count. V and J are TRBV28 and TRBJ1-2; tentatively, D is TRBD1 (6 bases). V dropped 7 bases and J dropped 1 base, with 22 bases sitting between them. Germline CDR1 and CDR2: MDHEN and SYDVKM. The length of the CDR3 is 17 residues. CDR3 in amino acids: CASTTPPGQDFNYGYTF. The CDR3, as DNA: TGTGCCAGCACCACACCACCGGGACAAGACTTTAACTATGGCTACACCTTC.

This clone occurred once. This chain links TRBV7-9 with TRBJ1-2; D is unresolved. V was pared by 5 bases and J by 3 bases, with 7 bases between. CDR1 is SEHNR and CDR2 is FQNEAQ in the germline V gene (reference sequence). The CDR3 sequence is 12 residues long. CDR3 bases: TGTGCCAGCAGCGGGGAGGACTATGGCTACACCTTC. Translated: CASSGEDYGYTF.

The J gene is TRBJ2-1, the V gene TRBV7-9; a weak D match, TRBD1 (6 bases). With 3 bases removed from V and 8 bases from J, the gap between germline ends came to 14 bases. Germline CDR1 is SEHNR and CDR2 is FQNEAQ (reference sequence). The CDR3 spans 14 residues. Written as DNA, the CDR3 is TGTGCCAGCAGCTTGGGTCAGGGGCAGGATGAGCAGTTCTTC. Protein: CASSLGQGQDEQFF.

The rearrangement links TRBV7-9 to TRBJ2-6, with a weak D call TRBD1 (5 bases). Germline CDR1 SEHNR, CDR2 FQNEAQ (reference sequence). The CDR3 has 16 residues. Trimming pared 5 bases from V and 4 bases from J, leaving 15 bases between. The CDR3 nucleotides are TGTGCCAGCAGCCCAGGGTGGAACCCCGGGGCCAACGTCCTGACTTTC. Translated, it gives CASSPGWNPGANVLTF.

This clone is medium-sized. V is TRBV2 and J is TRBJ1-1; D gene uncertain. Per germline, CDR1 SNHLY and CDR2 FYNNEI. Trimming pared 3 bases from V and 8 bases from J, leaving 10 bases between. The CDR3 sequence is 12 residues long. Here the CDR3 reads CASSEQEPEAFF. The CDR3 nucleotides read TGTGCCAGCAGTGAGCAGGAACCCGAAGCTTTCTTT.

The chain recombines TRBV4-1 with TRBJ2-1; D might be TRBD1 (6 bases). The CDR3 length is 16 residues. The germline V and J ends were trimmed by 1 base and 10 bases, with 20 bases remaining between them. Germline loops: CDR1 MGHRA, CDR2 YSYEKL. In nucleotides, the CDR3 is TGCGCCAGCAGCCAAGTACAGGGTTCTCCTCAGCGAGAGCAGTTCTTC. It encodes CASSQVQGSPQREQFF.

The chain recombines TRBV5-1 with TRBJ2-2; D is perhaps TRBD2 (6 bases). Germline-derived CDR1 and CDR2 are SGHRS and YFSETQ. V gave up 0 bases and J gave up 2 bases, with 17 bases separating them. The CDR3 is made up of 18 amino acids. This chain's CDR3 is CASSLAGGNNINTGELFF. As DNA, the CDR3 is TGCGCCAGCAGCTTGGCTGGGGGGAATAATATTAACACCGGGGAGCTGTTTTTT. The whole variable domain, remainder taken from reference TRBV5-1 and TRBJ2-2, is KAGVTQTPRYLIKTRGQQVTLSCSPISGHRSVSWYQQTPGQGLQFLFEYFSETQRNKGNFPGRFSGRQFSNSRSEMNVSTLELGDSALYLCASSLAGGNNINTGELFFGEGSRLTVL.

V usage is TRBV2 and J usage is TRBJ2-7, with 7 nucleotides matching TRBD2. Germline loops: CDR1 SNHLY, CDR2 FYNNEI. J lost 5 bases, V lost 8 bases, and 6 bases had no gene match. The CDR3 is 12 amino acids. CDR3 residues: CASGSGNHEQYF. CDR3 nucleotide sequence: TGTGCCAGCGGAAGCGGGAACCACGAGCAGTACTTC.

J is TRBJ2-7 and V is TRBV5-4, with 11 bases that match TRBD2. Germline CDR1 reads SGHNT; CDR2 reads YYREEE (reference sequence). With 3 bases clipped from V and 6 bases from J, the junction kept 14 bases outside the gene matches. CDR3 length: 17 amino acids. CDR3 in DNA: TGTGCCAGCAGCTCCGCAACTCATAGCGGGAGGGCCGGCGAGCAGTACTTC. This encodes CASSSATHSGRAGEQYF.

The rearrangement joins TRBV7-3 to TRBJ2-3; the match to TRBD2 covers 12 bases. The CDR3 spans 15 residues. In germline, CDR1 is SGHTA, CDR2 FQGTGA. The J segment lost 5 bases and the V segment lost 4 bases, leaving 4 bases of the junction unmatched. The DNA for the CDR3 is TGTGCCAGCAGCTCTAGCGGGAGGGCCGGAGATACGCAGTATTTT. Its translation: CASSSSGRAGDTQYF.

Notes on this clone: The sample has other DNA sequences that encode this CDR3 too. Written as DNA, the CDR3 is TGTGCCAGCAGTGAAAGGGGCTCTGGAAACACCATATATTTT. It encodes CASSERGSGNTIYF. V is TRBV2 and J is TRBJ1-3; weak D call: TRBD1 (5 bases). CDR3 length equals 14 residues. Germline CDR1 SNHLY, CDR2 FYNNEI. Trimming cost V 2 bases and J 0 bases, with 5 bases left between them.

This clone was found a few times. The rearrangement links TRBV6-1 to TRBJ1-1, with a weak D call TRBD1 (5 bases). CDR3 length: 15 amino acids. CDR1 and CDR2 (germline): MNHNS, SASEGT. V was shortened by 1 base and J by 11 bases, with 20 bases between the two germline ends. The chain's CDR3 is CASSEGGGGFRRAFF. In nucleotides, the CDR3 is TGTGCCAGCAGTGAAGGTGGGGGGGGTTTTCGACGGGCTTTCTTT.

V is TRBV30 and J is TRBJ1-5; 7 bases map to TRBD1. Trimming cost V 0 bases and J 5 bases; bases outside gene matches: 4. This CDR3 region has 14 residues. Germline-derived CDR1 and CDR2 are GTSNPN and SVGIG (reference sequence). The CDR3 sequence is CAWSVGQGDQPQHF. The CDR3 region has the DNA TGTGCCTGGAGTGTTGGGCAGGGGGATCAGCCCCAGCATTTT.

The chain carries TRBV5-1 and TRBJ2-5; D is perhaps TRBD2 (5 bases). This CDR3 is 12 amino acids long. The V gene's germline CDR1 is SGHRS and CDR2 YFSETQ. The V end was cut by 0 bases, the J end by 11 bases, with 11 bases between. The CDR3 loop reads CASSLATSEQYF. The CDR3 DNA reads TGCGCCAGCAGCTTGGCCACTAGTGAGCAGTACTTC.

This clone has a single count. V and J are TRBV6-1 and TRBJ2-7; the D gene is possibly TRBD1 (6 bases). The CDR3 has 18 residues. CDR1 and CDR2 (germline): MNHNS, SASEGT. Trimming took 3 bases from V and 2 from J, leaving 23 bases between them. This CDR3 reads CASSDRYNRASSTYEQYF. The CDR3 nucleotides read TGTGCCAGCAGTGACCGCTACAACAGGGCCTCCAGCACCTACGAGCAGTACTTC.

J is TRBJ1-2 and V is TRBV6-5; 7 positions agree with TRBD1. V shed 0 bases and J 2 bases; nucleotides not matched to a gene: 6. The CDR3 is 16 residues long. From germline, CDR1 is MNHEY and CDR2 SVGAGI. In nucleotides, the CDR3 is TGTGCCAGCAGTTACTCGAAGGGCAGGGGGAACTATGGCTACACCTTC. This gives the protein CASSYSKGRGNYGYTF.